This passage covers 20 T cell receptor beta chains from one sample sequenced in a study of shared clonotypes between healthy human individuals. The table came from immunoSEQ multiplex PCR; TCRdb's copy has only in-frame clones and leaves some out. The table has approximately 710,000 clones, 90% seen once. The material sequenced was memory CD8+ T cells from PBMCs. Subset specified: CD45RO+ cells pooled with CCR7-negative TemRA cells. The source of these receptors is a man younger than 35 in good health. Some clones in this sample may be carry-over from other donors' samples.

A word on this clone: This sample also contains other DNA sequences that code for the same CDR3. The chain couples TRBV5-1 to TRBJ1-5, with a possible D match to TRBD1 (5 bases). The germline gives CDR1 SGHRS, CDR2 YFSETQ. CDR3 size: 16 residues. With 0 bases removed from V and 7 bases from J, the gap between germline ends came to 17 bases. CDR3: CASSLEPDQGGQPQHF. Here the CDR3 DNA reads TGCGCCAGCAGCTTGGAGCCCGACCAGGGAGGGCAGCCCCAGCATTTT.

V and J are TRBV5-6 and TRBJ2-7, with no clear D. V was cut by 0 bases and J by 1 base, with 8 bases left in between. Per germline, CDR1 SGHDT and CDR2 YYEEEE. The CDR3 consists of 14 residues. Here the CDR3 DNA reads TGTGCCAGCAGCTTGGGTATAGGGTCCTACGAGCAGTACTTC. Its protein product is CASSLGIGSYEQYF.

The chain combines TRBV6-6 with TRBJ2-5; D unresolved. This CDR3 has 13 residues. The germline V gene encodes CDR1 MNHNY and CDR2 SVGAGI (reference sequence). Trimming took off 5 bases at V and 3 bases at J, with 10 bases between the two ends. CDR3 residues: CASSLLGEETQYF. CDR3 sequence (DNA): TGTGCCAGCAGTCTCCTTGGGGAAGAGACCCAGTACTTC.

This chain links TRBV14 with TRBJ1-1, with D possibly being TRBD1 (5 bases). Per the germline V gene, CDR1 is SGHDN and CDR2 is FVKESK. CDR3 length: 15 residues. V was shortened by 0 bases and J by 3 bases, with 11 bases between the two germline ends. CDR3 nucleotides: TGTGCCAGCAGCCAAGACAATTCAGGGTACACTGAAGCTTTCTTT. Translation: CASSQDNSGYTEAFF. Complete variable domain (other parts from reference TRBV14 and TRBJ1-1): EAGVTQFPSHSVIEKGQTVTLRCDPISGHDNLYWYRRVMGKEIKFLLHFVKESKQDESGMPNNRFLAERTGGTYSTLKVQPAELEDSGVYFCASSQDNSGYTEAFFGQGTRLTVV.

The gene calls are TRBV27 and TRBJ2-5; D not resolved. Germline V gives CDR1 MNHEY, CDR2 SMNVEV (reference sequence). The V end lost 5 bases, the J end lost 1 base, and 14 bases lay between the germline ends. The CDR3 totals 15 residues. The CDR3 reads CASSPHVRSQETQYF. Here the CDR3 DNA reads TGTGCCAGCAGTCCCCACGTGCGGAGCCAAGAGACCCAGTACTTC.

Only a few counts were recorded for this clone. The rearrangement links TRBV7-9 to TRBJ1-1; tentative D call: TRBD1 (6 bases). Trimming cost V 2 bases and J 7 bases, with 11 bases left between them. The CDR3 runs to 13 residues. Germline CDR1 SEHNR, CDR2 FQNEAQ (reference sequence). For the CDR3, the DNA is TGTGCCAGCAGCTTAAAATCAGGGGATGAAGCTTTCTTT. This sequence encodes CASSLKSGDEAFF.

V is TRBV14 and J is TRBJ1-2, with TRBD1 matching over 11 bases. Germline V gives CDR1 SGHDN, CDR2 FVKESK. The CDR3 covers 16 residues. The J segment lost 3 bases and the V segment lost 2 bases, leaving 5 bases of the junction unmatched. The CDR3 nucleotides read TGTGCCAGCAGCCAACTGAGGGACAGGGGGGACTATGGCTACACCTTC. This gives the protein CASSQLRDRGDYGYTF.

Only a few counts were recorded for this clone. This chain connects TRBV12-5 to TRBJ1-1, with D maybe TRBD1 (6 bases). The CDR3 is 16 residues long. Trimming removed 0 bases from V and 1 base from J, with 12 bases in between. Germline V gene data show CDR1 as LGHNT and CDR2 as FRNRAP. CDR3 protein: CASGLVLLGQNTEAFF. CDR3 coding DNA: TGTGCTAGTGGTTTGGTACTGTTGGGACAGAACACTGAAGCTTTCTTT.

Worth noting for this clone: The sample has other DNA sequences that encode this CDR3 too. The rearrangement links TRBV7-8 to TRBJ1-3; no firm D call. This CDR3 spans 15 amino acids. Trimming stripped 2 bases from V and 3 bases from J, with 11 bases between. Per the germline V gene, CDR1 is SGHVS and CDR2 is FQNEAQ. The CDR3 spells CASSLLRGFGNTIYF. The CDR3 DNA reads as TGTGCCAGCAGCTTATTGCGGGGTTTTGGAAACACCATATATTTT.

The J gene is TRBJ2-1, the V gene TRBV19; 7 bases are a match to TRBD2. The germline V gene has CDR1 LNHDA and CDR2 SQIVND (reference sequence). This CDR3 contains 19 residues. After removal of 0 bases from V and 4 bases from J, the junction contained 15 bases not matched to a gene. The CDR3 DNA reads TGTGCCAGTAGTATAGATCCCCGGCAGGGAGGGCTACTATACAATGAGCAGTTCTTC. This codes for CASSIDPRQGGLLYNEQFF.

The chain uses TRBV29-1 and TRBJ1-1; D gene unclear. V dropped 5 bases and J dropped 0 bases, with 4 bases sitting between them. The CDR3 is 11 amino acids. The germline V gene has CDR1 SQVTM and CDR2 ANQGSEA. The CDR3 reads CSVTMNTEAFF. The CDR3, as DNA: TGCAGCGTTACGATGAACACTGAAGCTTTCTTT. Full variable domain (missing parts from reference TRBV29-1 and TRBJ1-1): SAVISQKPSRDICQRGTSLTIQCQVDSQVTMMFWYRQQPGQSLTLIATANQGSEATYESGFVIDKFPISRPNLTFSTLTVSNMSPEDSSIYLCSVTMNTEAFFGQGTRLTVV.

On this clone itself: The identical CDR3 is also encoded by other nucleotide sequences in the sample. The J gene is TRBJ2-7, the V gene TRBV9, with D maybe TRBD2 (5 bases). Trimming removed 0 bases at V and 3 bases at J, with 7 bases between. The CDR3 is 13 residues long. Germline values: CDR1 SGDLS, CDR2 YYNGEE. CDR3 in amino acids: CASSVGAGYEQYF. In DNA form, the CDR3 reads TGTGCCAGCAGCGTAGGGGCGGGCTACGAGCAGTACTTC.

CDR3 DNA sequence: TGTGCCAGCAGTAAGCCCGGGACTAGCGGCTACAATGAGCAGTTCTTC. It specifies CASSKPGTSGYNEQFF. The rearrangement links TRBV7-8 to TRBJ2-1; 11 bases agree with TRBD2. CDR3 length: 16 residues. Looked up from germline, CDR1 is SGHVS and CDR2 is FQNEAQ. Germline trimming cut 6 bases from V and 3 bases from J; bases unmatched to any gene: 7.

The chain recombines TRBV5-1 with TRBJ2-7, with 10 bases lining up with TRBD1. Germline V gives CDR1 SGHRS, CDR2 YFSETQ. V dropped 3 bases and J dropped 4; count of bases not matched to a gene: 4. This CDR3 comprises 14 residues. The CDR3 region is CASSSWDRGYEQYF. CDR3 bases: TGCGCCAGCAGCTCCTGGGACAGGGGATACGAGCAGTACTTC.

The rearrangement uses TRBV6-5 and TRBJ2-1, with D perhaps TRBD1 (5 bases). V was clipped by 5 bases and J by 0 bases, with 11 bases between them. CDR1 is MNHEY, CDR2 SVGAGI, per germline. CDR3 length: 15 amino acids. The CDR3 loop is CASSIRVSSYNEQFF. In nucleotides, the CDR3 is TGTGCCAGCAGTATCAGGGTATCCTCCTACAATGAGCAGTTCTTC.

This clone was seen a single time. The rearrangement joins TRBV2 to TRBJ2-1; 10 nucleotides align to TRBD1. The trim removed 8 bases at V and 4 bases at J, leaving 2 bases unmatched. The CDR3 is 13 amino acids. Germline CDR1 SNHLY, CDR2 FYNNEI. The DNA of the CDR3 is TGTGCCAGCCGGGACAGGGGATACAATGAGCAGTTCTTC. Amino acids: CASRDRGYNEQFF.

This clone was counted once. The chain combines TRBV28 with TRBJ1-2; D may be TRBD1 (6 bases). CDR1 is MDHEN and CDR2 is SYDVKM in the germline V gene. V gave up 4 bases and J gave up 8 bases, with 17 bases separating them. This CDR3 region has 14 residues. This chain's CDR3 is CASSYGQSSGGYTF. For the CDR3, the DNA is TGTGCCAGCAGTTATGGACAGTCGTCTGGGGGCTACACCTTC.

This clone showed up just once. The chain carries TRBV21-1 and TRBJ1-1. TRBV21-1 is given as a pseudogene. CDR3 length: 14 amino acids. The CDR3 sequence is CASSNEGKDTEAFF. CDR3 in DNA: TGTGCCAGCAGCAACGAGGGGAAGGACACTGAAGCTTTCTTT.

The V call is TRBV2, the J call TRBJ1-1; 7 bases align to TRBD1. Per the germline V gene, CDR1 is SNHLY and CDR2 is FYNNEI. The trim removed 6 bases at V and 1 base at J, leaving 11 bases unmatched. This CDR3 region has 16 residues. The CDR3 DNA is TGTGCCAGCAGACAATCCGGGACAGCCGAGAACACTGAAGCTTTCTTT. It codes for CASRQSGTAENTEAFF.

The CDR3 region is CASSQDLAGPYMSYEQYF. The CDR3, as DNA: TGTGCCAGCAGCCAAGATCTGGCAGGACCCTATATGTCCTACGAGCAGTACTTC. This chain connects TRBV4-2 to TRBJ2-7; D uncertain. This CDR3 contains 18 residues. Germline V gene lookup returns CDR1 LGHNA and CDR2 YNFKEQ. V was shortened by 0 bases and J by 1 base, with 19 bases between the two germline ends.